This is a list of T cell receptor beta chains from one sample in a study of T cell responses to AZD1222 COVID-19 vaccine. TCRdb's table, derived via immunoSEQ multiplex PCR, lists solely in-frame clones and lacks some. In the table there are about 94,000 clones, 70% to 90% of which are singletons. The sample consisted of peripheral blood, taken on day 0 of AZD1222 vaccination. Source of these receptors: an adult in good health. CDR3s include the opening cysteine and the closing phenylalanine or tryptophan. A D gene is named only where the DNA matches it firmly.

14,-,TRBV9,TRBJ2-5,TGTGCCAGCAGTGGAGGGAGGAGGTGGGAGACCCAGTACTTC,CASSGGRRWETQYF
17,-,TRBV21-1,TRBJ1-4,TGTGCCAGCTGGGAAGGGGCCATTACCTGGGCTAATGAAAAACTGTTTTTT,CASWEGAITWANEKLFF
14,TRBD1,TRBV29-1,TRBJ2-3,TGCAGCGTACGGGACAGGGCCCCTTTCGATACGCAGTATTTT,CSVRDRAPFDTQYF
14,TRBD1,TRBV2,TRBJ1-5,TGTGCCAGCAGTGAGGACAGGGGGCTTCAGCCCCAGCATTTT,CASSEDRGLQPQHF
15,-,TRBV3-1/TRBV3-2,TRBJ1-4,TGTGCCAGCAGCCCCCAGACAGACTATAATGAAAAACTGTTTTTT,CASSPQTDYNEKLFF
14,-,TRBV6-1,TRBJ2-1,TGTGCCAGCAGTGAGTTCCAGACGGACAATGAGCAGTTCTTC,CASSEFQTDNEQFF
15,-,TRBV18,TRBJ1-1,TGTGCCAGCTCACCCCTGGTGAGGGCAAACACTGAAGCTTTCTTT,CASSPLVRANTEAFF
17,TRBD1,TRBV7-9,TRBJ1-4,TGTGCCAGCAGTACTTGGACAGGGGGAAGGACTAATGAAAAACTGTTTTTT,CASSTWTGGRTNEKLFF
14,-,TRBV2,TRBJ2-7,TGTGCCAGCAGACTAGCCCCCTCTCCCTACGAGCAGTACTTC,CASRLAPSPYEQYF
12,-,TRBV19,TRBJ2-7,TGTGCCACCTCCGAGATCGGGTACGAGCAGTACTTC,CATSEIGYEQYF